A selection of T cell receptor beta chains follows, all from one sample in a study of T cell clonotyping in hematopoietic cell transplantation. Some clones are missing from TCRdb's copy, which holds only in-frame ones; the method was immunoSEQ multiplex PCR. Counted here are approximately 39,000 clones, roughly 94% occurring once; the ten biggest clones make up 1.5% to 2%. The material was peripheral blood mononuclear cells, obtained before stem cell transplant. Receptors originate from a middle-aged man with chronic myeloid leukemia. Some clones in this sample may be carry-over from other donors' samples. CDR3s include the opening cysteine and the closing phenylalanine or tryptophan. D genes are given only for firm matches. Clone sizes are given selectively: once, few, many, or a class where the clone is expanded.

J gene | clone size | D gene | V gene | CDR3 DNA | CDR3 protein
TRBJ1-1 | - | TRBD1 | TRBV7-2 | TGTGCCAGCAGCCCTTCCGGGACAGGGGTTACTGAAGCTTTCTTT | CASSPSGTGVTEAFF
TRBJ2-1 | - | TRBD2 | TRBV4-3 | TGCGCCAGCAGCCAAGATTGGGGGGGGAGGTACAATGAGCAGTTCTTC | CASSQDWGGRYNEQFF
TRBJ2-2 | - | TRBD2 | TRBV11-2 | TGTGCCAGCAGCTTCTCGCGGGGGGGCCCCGGGGAGCTGTTTTTT | CASSFSRGGPGELFF
TRBJ2-1 | - | - | TRBV27 | TGTGCCAGCAGTTCATCGGGACCACCGGTCTTC | CASSSSGPPVF
TRBJ1-1 | - | - | TRBV10-1 | TGCGCCAGCAGTGACCTGCGACAGCTGAACACTGAAGCTTTCTTT | CASSDLRQLNTEAFF
TRBJ1-1 | - | - | TRBV7-2 | TGTGCCAGCAGCTCAGGACGGGGCACTGAAGCTTTCTTT | CASSSGRGTEAFF
TRBJ1-1 | - | - | TRBV11-3 | TGTGCCAGCAGCTTAGGGGGACCGGGCGAAGCTTTCTTT | CASSLGGPGEAFF
TRBJ1-1 | once | - | TRBV11-2 | TGTGCCAGCACCCTCGGGCAGAACACTGAAGCTTTCTTT | CASTLGQNTEAFF
TRBJ2-7 | - | - | TRBV29-1 | TGCAGCGTTGAGAACAGGACTACCTACGAGCAGTACTTC | CSVENRTTYEQYF
TRBJ1-1 | - | - | TRBV19 | TGTGCCAGTAGTATAGGCGAAGGGAACACTGAAGCTTTCTTT | CASSIGEGNTEAFF
TRBJ1-1 | - | TRBD1 | TRBV5-1 | TGCGCCAGCAGCCCCGGACAGGGGGTAACGACTGAAGCTTTCTTT | CASSPGQGVTTEAFF
TRBJ2-2 | - | - | TRBV30 | TGTGCCGGGGGGGCTTACTCTAACACCGGGGAGCTGTTTTTT | CAGGAYSNTGELFF
TRBJ1-2 | - | - | TRBV10-3 | TGTGCCTCCGCCGGGACGGAGTATGGCTACACCTTC | CASAGTEYGYTF
TRBJ1-2 | - | - | TRBV20-1 | TGCAGTGCTAGAGGACATCCTGACACCTTC | CSARGHPDTF
TRBJ1-2 | - | - | TRBV4-2 | TGTGCCAGCAGCCAAGGGGCTTTTGGCTACACCTTC | CASSQGAFGYTF
TRBJ2-5 | - | - | TRBV6-1 | TGTGCCAGCAGTAATGGCGGAGGCGGAGAGACCCAGTACTTC | CASSNGGGGETQYF
TRBJ1-1 | - | - | TRBV19 | TGTGCCAGTAGTATCCGCCGGGGCCCTGGTACTGAAGCTTTCTTT | CASSIRRGPGTEAFF
TRBJ2-7 | - | - | TRBV28 | TGTGCCAGCAGTCCTCCGTCGGGCTACTACGAGCAGTACTTC | CASSPPSGYYEQYF
TRBJ1-4 | - | - | TRBV28 | TGTGCCAGCACCCTCTGGGGGGAAAAACTGTTTTTT | CASTLWGEKLFF
TRBJ2-3 | - | - | TRBV5-1 | TGCGCCAGCAGCTTGGCCGAGCCAGGTGGAGGCGATACGCAGTATTTT | CASSLAEPGGGDTQYF
TRBJ2-5 | - | TRBD2 | TRBV7-2 | TGTGCCAGCAGCCGACTAGCTGAGGAGGAGACCCAGTACTTC | CASSRLAEEETQYF
TRBJ2-7 | - | TRBD2 | TRBV9 | TGTGCCAGCAGCGTAGGAAGGAGCGGGACGGGCGTGTTAGGTTCCTACGAGCAGTACTTC | CASSVGRSGTGVLGSYEQYF
TRBJ2-3 | - | TRBD2 | TRBV27 | TGTGCCAGCAGGCTTACTAGCGGGGGGGTTAGCACAGATACGCAGTATTTT | CASRLTSGGVSTDTQYF
TRBJ1-4 | - | - | TRBV4-2 | TGTGCCAGCAGCCAAGAAGGGAGGGGAGGTGAAAAACTGTTTTTT | CASSQEGRGGEKLFF
TRBJ2-7 | - | - | TRBV5-4 | TGTGCCAGCAGCTTGGGTGACAGTTCCTACGAGCAGTACTTC | CASSLGDSSYEQYF
TRBJ1-2 | - | TRBD1 | TRBV7-3 | TGTGCCAGCAGCCCGCAGACAGGGGAAAGCTACACCTTC | CASSPQTGESYTF
TRBJ2-7 | - | - | TRBV27 | TGTGCCAGCAGTTTACACGAGCAGTACTTC | CASSLHEQYF
TRBJ1-2 | - | - | TRBV30 | TGTGCCTGGAGCGGGACGGGGGGTATTGATGGCTACACCTTC | CAWSGTGGIDGYTF
TRBJ2-1 | - | - | TRBV7-2 | TGTGCCAGCAGCTCAGGGCCAAATAATGAGCAGTTCTTC | CASSSGPNNEQFF
TRBJ2-7 | few | - | TRBV19 | TGTGCCAGTAGTAATTTCGGGTACGAGCAGTACTTC | CASSNFGYEQYF
TRBJ2-5 | once | TRBD2 | TRBV19 | TGTGCCAGTAGTATAACGCTAGCGGGGGACCAAGAGACCCAGTACTTC | CASSITLAGDQETQYF
TRBJ1-1 | - | - | TRBV6-6 | TGTGCCAGCCTTACAGGGTTCGACACTGAAGCTTTCTTT | CASLTGFDTEAFF
TRBJ1-4 | - | - | TRBV30 | TGTGCCTGGAGTAAATTAAAGGAAAAACTGTTTTTT | CAWSKLKEKLFF
TRBJ1-5 | - | - | TRBV19 | TGTGCCAGTAGTCCTCTTGGGGACGTCTTGCCCCAGCATTTT | CASSPLGDVLPQHF
TRBJ2-3 | once | - | TRBV2 | TGTGCCAGCAGTGGGGCTGGGGATACGCAGTATTTT | CASSGAGDTQYF
TRBJ1-4 | - | TRBD1 | TRBV5-1 | TGCGCCAGCAGCCTGGGACAGGCTAGAGAAAAACTGTTTTTT | CASSLGQAREKLFF
TRBJ2-5 | - | TRBD2 | TRBV7-9 | TGTGCCAGCAGCCAAACTAGCGGGCAAGAGACCCAGTACTTC | CASSQTSGQETQYF
TRBJ2-3 | - | - | TRBV28 | TGTGCCAGCAGTCCCTCTCTTCATACGCAGTATTTT | CASSPSLHTQYF
TRBJ2-3 | - | TRBD2 | TRBV28 | TGTGCCAGCAGTCCCAGACTAGCGGGAGGCACAGATACGCAGTATTTT | CASSPRLAGGTDTQYF
TRBJ1-2 | - | - | TRBV7-2 | TGTGCCAGCAGCTTAGCGTCGACCCAGCGAGGCTACACCTTC | CASSLASTQRGYTF
TRBJ1-2 | - | TRBD1 | TRBV6-6 | TGTGCCAGCAGTTTTGACAGGGACGGAGGCTACACCTTC | CASSFDRDGGYTF
TRBJ2-1 | - | TRBD1 | TRBV11-3 | TGTGCCAGCAGCTTCCGACAGGGTGATGAGCAGTTCTTC | CASSFRQGDEQFF
TRBJ2-1 | - | - | TRBV28 | TGTGCCAGCAGTAAACGTGATAGAGACAATGAGCAGTTCTTC | CASSKRDRDNEQFF
TRBJ1-1 | once | - | TRBV28 | TGTGCCACCTCAAAAAGGGAAGGGCTGGGCACTGAAGCTTTCTTT | CATSKREGLGTEAFF
TRBJ1-2 | once | TRBD1 | TRBV18 | TGTGCCAGCTCACCTTGGGGACAGGGATTCGGCTACACCTTC | CASSPWGQGFGYTF
TRBJ1-5 | - | - | TRBV19 | TGTGCCAGTAGTCAGTACATGGATCAGCCCCAGCATTTT | CASSQYMDQPQHF
TRBJ2-2 | - | - | TRBV27 | TGTGCCAGCAGTTCCCCAGGGGTTCACCCCGGGGAGCTGTTTTTT | CASSSPGVHPGELFF
TRBJ2-2 | once | - | TRBV6-5 | TGTGCCAGCAGTTACCACAAGGGCGGGATTCCCGGGGAGCTGTTTTTT | CASSYHKGGIPGELFF
TRBJ1-2 | - | TRBD1 | TRBV7-2 | TGTGCCAGCAGCACCTACAGGGGGCGCAACTATGGCTACACCTTC | CASSTYRGRNYGYTF